Listed here is a single T cell receptor (beta chain). This sample also contains other DNA sequences that code for the same CDR3. CDR1 MNHEY and CDR2 SVGAGI come from the germline V gene. The V gene end was trimmed by 6 bases and the J gene end by 0 bases; junction bases not matched to a gene: 6. The CDR3 length is 15 residues. This table comes from immunoSEQ multiplex PCR, and its TCRdb copy is limited to in-frame clones, with some not included. The sample lists roughly 200,000 clones, around 79% occurring once. The data were taken from a study of blood T cell repertoires in COVID-19. Source material: peripheral blood. The TCR was taken from a woman in her forties with COVID-19, enrolled during active disease. The J gene is TRBJ2-7, the V gene TRBV6-5, with 9 bases that match TRBD1. The CDR3 sequence is CASRAGTGSSYEQYF. The CDR3 region has the DNA TGTGCCAGCAGGGCCGGGACAGGGAGCTCCTACGAGCAGTACTTC.